The sequence of this TCR beta chain was determined in a study of blood T cell repertoires in COVID-19. The table came from immunoSEQ multiplex PCR; TCRdb's copy has only in-frame clones and leaves some out. The table records approximately 290,000 clones, around 85% of them present only once. Germline-derived CDR1 and CDR2 are SGHNT and YYREEE (reference sequence). The CDR3 runs to 14 residues. V shed 0 bases and J shed 7 bases, with 8 bases lying between them. Seattle's enrolled individuals joined amid active infection and were then monitored longitudinally. The V and J genes are TRBV5-4 and TRBJ1-6; no definite D call. This clonotype was sampled from a human donor with COVID-19, enrolled during active disease. The donor label of this sample is uncertain. Sequences were obtained from peripheral blood. The CDR3 sequence: CASSLGQVNSPLHF. In nucleotides, the CDR3 is TGTGCCAGCAGCTTGGGACAAGTCAATTCACCCCTCCACTTT.